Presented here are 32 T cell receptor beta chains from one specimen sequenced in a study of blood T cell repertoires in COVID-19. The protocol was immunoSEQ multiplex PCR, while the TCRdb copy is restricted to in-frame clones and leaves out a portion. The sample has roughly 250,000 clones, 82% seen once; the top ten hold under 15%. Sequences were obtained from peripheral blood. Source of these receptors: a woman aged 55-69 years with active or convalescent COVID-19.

CDR3 protein: CASSILYTLVAQPQHF. The DNA for the CDR3 is TGTGCCAGTAGTATTTTATACACCTTGGTGGCTCAGCCCCAGCATTTT. The rearrangement uses TRBV19 and TRBJ1-5; D not resolved. CDR1 is LNHDA, CDR2 SQIVND, per germline (reference sequence). The CDR3 contains 16 residues. V shed 3 bases and J shed 6 bases, with 18 bases lying between them.

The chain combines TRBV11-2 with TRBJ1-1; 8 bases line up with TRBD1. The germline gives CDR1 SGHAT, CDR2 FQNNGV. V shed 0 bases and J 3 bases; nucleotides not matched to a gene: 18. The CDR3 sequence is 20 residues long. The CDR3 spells CASSLDAGGSVRPSHTEAFF. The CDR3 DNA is TGTGCCAGCAGCTTAGACGCAGGGGGCTCGGTCCGACCCTCTCACACTGAAGCTTTCTTT.

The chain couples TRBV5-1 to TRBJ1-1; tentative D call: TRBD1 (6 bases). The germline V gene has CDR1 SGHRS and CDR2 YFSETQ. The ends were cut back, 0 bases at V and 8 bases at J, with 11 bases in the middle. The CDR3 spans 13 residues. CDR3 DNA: TGCGCCAGCAGCTTGGCCGACAGGCAGGAAGCTTTCTTT. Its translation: CASSLADRQEAFF.

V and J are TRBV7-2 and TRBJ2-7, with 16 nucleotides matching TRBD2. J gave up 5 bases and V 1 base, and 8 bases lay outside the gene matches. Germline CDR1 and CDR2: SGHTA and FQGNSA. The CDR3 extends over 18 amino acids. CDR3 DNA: TGTGCCAGCAGCTTAGTTCGCGGGACTAGCGGGGGGGTCCACGAGCAGTACTTC. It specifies CASSLVRGTSGGVHEQYF.

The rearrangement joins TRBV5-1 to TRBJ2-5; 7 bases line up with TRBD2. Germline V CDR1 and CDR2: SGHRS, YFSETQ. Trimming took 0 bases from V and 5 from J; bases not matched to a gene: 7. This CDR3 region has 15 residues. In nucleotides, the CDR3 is TGCGCCAGCAGCTTGGAAGCGGGATTAGGGGAGACCCAGTACTTC. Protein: CASSLEAGLGETQYF. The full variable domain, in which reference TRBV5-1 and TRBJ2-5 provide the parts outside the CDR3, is KAGVTQTPRYLIKTRGQQVTLSCSPISGHRSVSWYQQTPGQGLQFLFEYFSETQRNKGNFPGRFSGRQFSNSRSEMNVSTLELGDSALYLCASSLEAGLGETQYFGPGTRLLVL.

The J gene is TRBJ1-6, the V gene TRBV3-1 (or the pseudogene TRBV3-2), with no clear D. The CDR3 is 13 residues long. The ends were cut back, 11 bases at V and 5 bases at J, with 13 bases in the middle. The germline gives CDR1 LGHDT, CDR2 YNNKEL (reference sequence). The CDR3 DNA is TGTGCCTGCTCGAGGTCGGATAATTCACCCCTCCACTTT. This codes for CACSRSDNSPLHF.

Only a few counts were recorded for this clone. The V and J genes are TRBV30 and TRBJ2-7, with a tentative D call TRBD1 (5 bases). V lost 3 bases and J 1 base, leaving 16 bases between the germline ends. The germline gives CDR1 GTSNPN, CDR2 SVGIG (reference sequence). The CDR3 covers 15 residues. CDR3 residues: CAWSVGAGLSYEQYF. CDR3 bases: TGTGCCTGGAGCGTAGGGGCAGGGTTGTCCTACGAGCAGTACTTC.

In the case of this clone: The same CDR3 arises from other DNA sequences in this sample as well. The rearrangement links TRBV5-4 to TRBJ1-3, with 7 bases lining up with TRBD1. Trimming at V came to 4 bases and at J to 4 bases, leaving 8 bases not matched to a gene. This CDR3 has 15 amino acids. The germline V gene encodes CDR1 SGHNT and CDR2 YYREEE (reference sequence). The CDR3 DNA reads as TGTGCCAGCAGCCCCCGGCAGGGGGAAGGAAACACCATATATTTT. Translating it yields CASSPRQGEGNTIYF. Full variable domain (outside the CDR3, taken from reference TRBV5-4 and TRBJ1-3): ETGVTQSPTHLIKTRGQQVTLRCSSQSGHNTVSWYQQALGQGPQFIFQYYREEENGRGNFPPRFSGLQFPNYSSELNVNALELDDSALYLCASSPRQGEGNTIYFGEGSWLTVV.

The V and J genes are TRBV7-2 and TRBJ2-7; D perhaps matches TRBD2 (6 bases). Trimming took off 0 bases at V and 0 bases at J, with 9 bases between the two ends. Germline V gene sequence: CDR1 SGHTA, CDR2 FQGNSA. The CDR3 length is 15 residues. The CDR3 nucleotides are TGTGCCAGCAGCTTAGCGGGGGGTTCCTCCTACGAGCAGTACTTC. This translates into CASSLAGGSSYEQYF. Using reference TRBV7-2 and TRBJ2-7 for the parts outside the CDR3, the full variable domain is GAGVSQSPSNKVTEKGKDVELRCDPISGHTALYWYRQSLGQGLEFLIYFQGNSAPDKSGLPSDRFSAERTGGSVSTLTIQRTQQEDSAVYLCASSLAGGSSYEQYFGPGTRLTVT.

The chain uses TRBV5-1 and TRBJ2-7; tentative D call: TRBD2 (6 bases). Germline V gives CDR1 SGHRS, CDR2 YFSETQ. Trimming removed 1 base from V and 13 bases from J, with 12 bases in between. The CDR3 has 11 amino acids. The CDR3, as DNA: TGCGCCAGCAGCTTGAATCGGCGGGGATACTTC. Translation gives CASSLNRRGYF.

The CDR3 reads CASSLALGRGTEAFF. CDR3 nucleotide sequence: TGTGCCAGCAGCTTAGCTTTGGGGCGCGGAACTGAAGCTTTCTTT. This chain uses TRBV7-8 with TRBJ1-1, with a weak D call TRBD1 (5 bases). The CDR3 covers 15 residues. Germline V gene data show CDR1 as SGHVS and CDR2 as FQNEAQ. Trimming stripped 0 bases from V and 5 bases from J, with 13 bases between.

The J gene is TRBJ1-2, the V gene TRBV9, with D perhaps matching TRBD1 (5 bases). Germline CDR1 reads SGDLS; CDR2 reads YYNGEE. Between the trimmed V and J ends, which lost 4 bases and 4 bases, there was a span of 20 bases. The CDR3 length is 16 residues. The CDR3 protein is CASSRNSAQVAYGYTF. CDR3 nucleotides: TGTGCCAGCAGCAGGAACTCGGCACAGGTCGCCTATGGCTACACCTTC.

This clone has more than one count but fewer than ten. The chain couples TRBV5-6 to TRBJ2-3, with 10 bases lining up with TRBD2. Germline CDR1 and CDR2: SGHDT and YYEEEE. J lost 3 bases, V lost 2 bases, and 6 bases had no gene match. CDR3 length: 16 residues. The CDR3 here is CASSLRLAGFTDTQYF. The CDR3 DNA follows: TGTGCCAGCAGCTTACGACTAGCGGGCTTTACAGATACGCAGTATTTT. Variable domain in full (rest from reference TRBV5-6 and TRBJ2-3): DAGVTQSPTHLIKTRGQQVTLRCSPKSGHDTVSWYQQALGQGPQFIFQYYEEEERQRGNFPDRFSGHQFPNYSSELNVNALLLGDSALYLCASSLRLAGFTDTQYFGPGTRLTVL.

CDR3 in DNA: TGTGCCAGCAGCCAAGGAGCGGCGAGCTCCTACAATGAGCAGTTCTTC. This gives the protein CASSQGAASSYNEQFF. The chain combines TRBV3-1 (or the pseudogene TRBV3-2) with TRBJ2-1; tentative D call: TRBD2 (5 bases). The V end was cut by 1 base, the J end by 0 bases, with 10 bases between. Germline CDR1 reads LGHDT; CDR2 reads YNNKEL (reference sequence). The CDR3 has 16 residues.

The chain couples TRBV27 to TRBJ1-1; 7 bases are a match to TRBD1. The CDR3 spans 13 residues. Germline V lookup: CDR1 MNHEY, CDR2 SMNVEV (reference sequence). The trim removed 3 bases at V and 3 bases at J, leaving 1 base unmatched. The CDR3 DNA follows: TGTGCCAGCAGTTTTGACAGGGACACTGAAGCTTTCTTT. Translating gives CASSFDRDTEAFF.

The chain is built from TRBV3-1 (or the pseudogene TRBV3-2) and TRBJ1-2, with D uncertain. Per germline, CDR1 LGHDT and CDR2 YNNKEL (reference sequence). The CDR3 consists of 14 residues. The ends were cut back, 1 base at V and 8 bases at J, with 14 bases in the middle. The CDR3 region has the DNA TGTGCCAGCAGCCAAGGCATGGGAGAAGGGGGCTACACCTTC. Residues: CASSQGMGEGGYTF.

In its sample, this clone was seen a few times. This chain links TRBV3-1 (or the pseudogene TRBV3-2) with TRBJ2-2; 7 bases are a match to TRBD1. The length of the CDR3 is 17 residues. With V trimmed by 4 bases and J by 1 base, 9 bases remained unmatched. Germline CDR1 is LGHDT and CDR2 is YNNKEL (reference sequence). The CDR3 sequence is CASSLYRDRKNTGELFF. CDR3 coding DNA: TGTGCCAGCAGCCTCTACCGGGACAGAAAGAACACCGGGGAGCTGTTTTTT.

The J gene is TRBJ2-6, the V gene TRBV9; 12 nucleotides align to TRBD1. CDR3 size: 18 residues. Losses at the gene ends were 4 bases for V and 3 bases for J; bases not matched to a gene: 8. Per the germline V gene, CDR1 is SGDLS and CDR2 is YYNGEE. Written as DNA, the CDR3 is TGTGCCAGCAGCCCCCGGGACAGGGGGCTGTTTGGGGCCAACGTCCTGACTTTC. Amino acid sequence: CASSPRDRGLFGANVLTF.

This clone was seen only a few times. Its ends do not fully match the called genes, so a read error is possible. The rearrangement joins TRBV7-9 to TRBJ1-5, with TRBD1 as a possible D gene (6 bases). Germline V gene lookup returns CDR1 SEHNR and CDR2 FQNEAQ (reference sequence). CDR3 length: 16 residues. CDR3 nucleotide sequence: TGTGCCAGCAGTTTAGTGGGGGGGCTTAGCAATCAGCCCCAGCATTTT. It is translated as CASSLVGGLSNQPQHF.

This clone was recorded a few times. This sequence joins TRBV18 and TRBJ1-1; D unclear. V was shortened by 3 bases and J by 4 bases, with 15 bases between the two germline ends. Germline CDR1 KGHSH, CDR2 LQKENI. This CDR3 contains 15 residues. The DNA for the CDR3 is TGTGCCAGCTCACCTGTAGCCCCCCCCGGCACTGAAGCTTTCTTT. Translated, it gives CASSPVAPPGTEAFF.

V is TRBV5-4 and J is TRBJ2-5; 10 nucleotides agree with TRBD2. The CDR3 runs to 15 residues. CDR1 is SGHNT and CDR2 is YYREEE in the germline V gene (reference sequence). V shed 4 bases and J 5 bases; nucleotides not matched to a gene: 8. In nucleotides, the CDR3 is TGTGCCAGCAGCCTTAGCGGGGGGTCGGTGGAGACCCAGTACTTC. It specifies CASSLSGGSVETQYF.

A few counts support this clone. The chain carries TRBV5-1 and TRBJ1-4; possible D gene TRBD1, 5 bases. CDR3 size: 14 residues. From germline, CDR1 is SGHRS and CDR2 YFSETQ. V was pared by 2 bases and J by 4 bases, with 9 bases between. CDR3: CASSFGHHNEKLFF. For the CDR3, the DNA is TGCGCCAGCAGCTTCGGACATCATAATGAAAAACTGTTTTTT.

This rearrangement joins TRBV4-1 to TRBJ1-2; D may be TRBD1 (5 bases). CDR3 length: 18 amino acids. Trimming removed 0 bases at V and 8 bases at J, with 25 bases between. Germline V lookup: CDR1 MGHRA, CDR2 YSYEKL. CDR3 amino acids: CASSQDPTFDRPTRGYTF. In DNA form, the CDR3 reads TGCGCCAGCAGCCAAGATCCGACTTTTGACAGACCGACGCGGGGCTACACCTTC.

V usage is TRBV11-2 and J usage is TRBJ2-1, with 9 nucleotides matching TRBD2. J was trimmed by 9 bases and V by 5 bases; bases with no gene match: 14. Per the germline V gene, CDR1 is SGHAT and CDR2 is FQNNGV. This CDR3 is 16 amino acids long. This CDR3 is CASSPSGRGGLGEQFF. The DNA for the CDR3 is TGTGCCAGCAGCCCTAGCGGGCGGGGGGGCCTTGGTGAGCAGTTCTTC.

In DNA form, the CDR3 reads TGTGCCAGCAGTCCATGGATGGGAGTGGTTAACTATGGCTACACCTTC. Protein product: CASSPWMGVVNYGYTF. The chain carries TRBV27 and TRBJ1-2; no clear D. There are 16 residues in the CDR3. V was shortened by 5 bases and J by 1 base, with 17 bases between the two germline ends. The germline gives CDR1 MNHEY, CDR2 SMNVEV (reference sequence).

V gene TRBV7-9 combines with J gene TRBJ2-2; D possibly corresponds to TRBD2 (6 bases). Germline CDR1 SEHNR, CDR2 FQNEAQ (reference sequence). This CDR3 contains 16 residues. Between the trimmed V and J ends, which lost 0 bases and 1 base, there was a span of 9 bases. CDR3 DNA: TGTGCCAGCAGCTTAGCCGGAGGGGTGAACACCGGGGAGCTGTTTTTT. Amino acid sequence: CASSLAGGVNTGELFF.

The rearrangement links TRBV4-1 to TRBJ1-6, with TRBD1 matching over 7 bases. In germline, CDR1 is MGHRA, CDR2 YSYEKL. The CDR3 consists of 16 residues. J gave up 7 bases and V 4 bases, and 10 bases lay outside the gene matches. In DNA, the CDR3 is TGCGCCAGCAGCCCCAAAAGGGAGACAGGGAATTCACCCCTCCACTTT. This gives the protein CASSPKRETGNSPLHF.

CDR3 DNA: TGTGCCAGCAGCTTAGGACGGACAAGCTCTGGAAACACCATATATTTT. Protein product: CASSLGRTSSGNTIYF. The J gene is TRBJ1-3, the V gene TRBV7-8; the D gene is possibly TRBD1 (5 bases). Germline-derived CDR1 and CDR2 are SGHVS and FQNEAQ. Trimming stripped 1 base from V and 0 bases from J, with 10 bases between. The CDR3 length is 16 residues.

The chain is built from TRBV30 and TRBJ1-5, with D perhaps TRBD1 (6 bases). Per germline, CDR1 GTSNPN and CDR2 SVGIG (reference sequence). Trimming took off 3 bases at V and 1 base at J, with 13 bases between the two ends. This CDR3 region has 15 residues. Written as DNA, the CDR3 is TGTGCCTGGAGAGGGGGACAAGTGAGCAATCAGCCCCAGCATTTT. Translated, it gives CAWRGGQVSNQPQHF.

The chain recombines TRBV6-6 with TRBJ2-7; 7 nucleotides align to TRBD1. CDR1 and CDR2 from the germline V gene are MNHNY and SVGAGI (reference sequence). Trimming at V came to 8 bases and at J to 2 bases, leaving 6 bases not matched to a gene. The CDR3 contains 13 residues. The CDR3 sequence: CASGGQVAYEQYF. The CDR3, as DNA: TGTGCCAGCGGTGGACAGGTCGCCTACGAGCAGTACTTC.

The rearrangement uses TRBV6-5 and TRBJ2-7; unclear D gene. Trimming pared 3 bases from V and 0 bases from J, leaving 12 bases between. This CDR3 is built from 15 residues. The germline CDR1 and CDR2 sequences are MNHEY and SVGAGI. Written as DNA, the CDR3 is TGTGCCAGCAGTTATATGGCATACCGCTCCTACGAGCAGTACTTC. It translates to CASSYMAYRSYEQYF.

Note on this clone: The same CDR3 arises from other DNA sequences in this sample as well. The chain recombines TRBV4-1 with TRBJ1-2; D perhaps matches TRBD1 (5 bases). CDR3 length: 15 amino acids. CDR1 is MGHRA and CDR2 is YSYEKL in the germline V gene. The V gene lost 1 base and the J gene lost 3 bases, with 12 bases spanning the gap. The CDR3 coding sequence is TGCGCCAGCAGCCAAGTTCTGGGGGGGGACTATGGCTACACCTTC. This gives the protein CASSQVLGGDYGYTF.